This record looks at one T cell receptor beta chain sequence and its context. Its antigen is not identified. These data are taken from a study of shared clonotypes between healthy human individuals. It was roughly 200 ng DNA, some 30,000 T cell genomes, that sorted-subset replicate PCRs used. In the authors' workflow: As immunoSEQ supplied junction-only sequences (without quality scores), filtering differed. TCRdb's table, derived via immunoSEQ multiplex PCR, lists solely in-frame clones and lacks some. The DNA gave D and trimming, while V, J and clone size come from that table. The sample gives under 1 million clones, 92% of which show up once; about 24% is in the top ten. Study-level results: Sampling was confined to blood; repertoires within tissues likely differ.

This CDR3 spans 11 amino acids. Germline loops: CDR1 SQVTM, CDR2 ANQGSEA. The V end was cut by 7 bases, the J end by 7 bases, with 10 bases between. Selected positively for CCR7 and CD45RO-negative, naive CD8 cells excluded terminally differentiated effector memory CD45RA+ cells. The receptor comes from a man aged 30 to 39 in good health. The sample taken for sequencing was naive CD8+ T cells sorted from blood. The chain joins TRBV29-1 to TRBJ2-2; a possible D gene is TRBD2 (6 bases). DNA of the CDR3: TGCAGCGCCGGGAGTGGCGGGGAGCTGTTTTTT. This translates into CSAGSGGELFF.